Below, one T cell receptor beta chain is given with its context. This sample is part of a study of technical replicates of blood from several donors. In germline, CDR1 is MDHEN, CDR2 SYDVKM. CDR3 length: 13 residues. V lost 2 bases to trimming and J lost 11 bases; unmatched junction nucleotides: 8. Measured with immunoSEQ multiplex PCR; TCRdb has only the in-frame clones, and not every one. The sample lists 64,000 or so clones, around 97% occurring once. The sequenced sample consisted of T cells isolated from PBMCs. This chain links TRBV28 with TRBJ1-1, with 7 bases that match TRBD1. The sequence was collected from a human donor in good health. This chain's CDR3 is CASSLTGEGGAFF. The CDR3 DNA follows: TGTGCCAGCAGTTTAACAGGGGAAGGAGGTGCTTTCTTT.